The rows below give T cell receptor beta chains drawn from one sample of a study of T cell repertoires in cytomegalovirus infection. From the reads, TCRdb called clonotypes with MiXCR, one entry per CDR3 protein. The sample has 250,000 or so distinct CDR3 sequences, approximately 15% seen once. The specimen was CD8+ T cells from PBMCs. All receptors come from a human donor in good health (CMV status not recorded). Some clones in this sample may be carry-over from other donors' samples. The CDR3 runs from the conserved cysteine through the conserved F or W. D genes are given only for firm matches. Clone size is stated in some rows and not others, as once, few, many or a class when expanded.

v_gene,d_gene,j_gene,abundance,CDR3nt,CDR3aa
TRBV4-1,-,TRBJ2-2,few,TGCGCCAGCAGCCAAGATCTTACGGGACATTGGGCCGGGGAGCTGTTTTTT,CASSQDLTGHWAGELFF
TRBV6-1,TRBD1,TRBJ2-7,few,TGTGCCAGCAGTCCCCCCTCCGGGACAGACCCCTACGAGCAGTACTTC,CASSPPSGTDPYEQYF
TRBV19,-,TRBJ1-2,few,TGTGCCAGTAGTCCCCGTTCCAATTGGGACTATGGCTACACCTTC,CASSPRSNWDYGYTF
TRBV7-2,TRBD2,TRBJ2-1,many,TGTGCCAGCAGCTTAAAGGGGCGGGGGGCCTCCTACAATGAGCAGTTCTTC,CASSLKGRGASYNEQFF
TRBV14,TRBD1,TRBJ1-1,-,TGTGCCAGCAGCCAAGTGGACGTTAGGGGGCCCTTTGACACTGAAGCTTTCTTT,CASSQVDVRGPFDTEAFF
TRBV28,-,TRBJ1-1,-,TGTGCCAGCAGACCGGAGAGGGTCCTCATGAACACTGAAGCTTTCTTT,CASRPERVLMNTEAFF
TRBV7-2,-,TRBJ2-7,many,TGTGCCAGCAGCCCCCACCCGGGGGAGGCCTTCTCCTACGAGCAGTACTTC,CASSPHPGEAFSYEQYF
TRBV28,TRBD1,TRBJ1-4,few,TGTGCCAGCGCCCCACCGGGACAGGGAGGGTCTAATGAAAAACTGTTTTTT,CASAPPGQGGSNEKLFF
TRBV19,TRBD2,TRBJ2-1,-,TGTGCCAGTAGTATAACGGGGGGTTCCCATGAGCAGTTCTTC,CASSITGGSHEQFF
TRBV4-3,-,TRBJ2-7,few,TGCGCCAGCAGCCAAGATTGGGCAGGGGCCTACGAGCAGTACTTC,CASSQDWAGAYEQYF
TRBV4-3,-,TRBJ1-1,-,TGCGCCAGCAGCCAAGATCCCGCGGGATCCACTGAAGCTTTCTTT,CASSQDPAGSTEAFF
TRBV2,TRBD1,TRBJ1-2,many,TGTGCCAGCAGAGGACAGGGCTATGGCTACACCTTC,CASRGQGYGYTF
TRBV12-3/TRBV12-4,-,TRBJ1-1,many,TGTGCCAGCAGTTCCCTAACGGGGGGCAGGATAGACACTGAAGCTTTCTTT,CASSSLTGGRIDTEAFF
TRBV27,TRBD1,TRBJ2-1,-,TGTGCCAGCAGTCTCCTCGGGGACAGCATAAACAATGAGCAGTTCTTC,CASSLLGDSINNEQFF
TRBV2,-,TRBJ2-5,-,TGTGCCAGCAGTGAACCACAGGGAGACCAAGAGACCCAGTACTTC,CASSEPQGDQETQYF
TRBV6-5,-,TRBJ2-2,many,TGTGCCAGCAGTTACGGCCCCTTTGGGGAGCTGTTTTTT,CASSYGPFGELFF
TRBV7-6,TRBD1,TRBJ2-1,few,TGTGCCAGCAGCTTAGAGGGGGCGCCTCACAATGAGCAGTTCTTC,CASSLEGAPHNEQFF
TRBV7-9,TRBD1,TRBJ1-2,many,TGTGCCAGCAGCCCGACGGGGACAGAATTAACCAGTAACTATGGCTACACCTTC,CASSPTGTELTSNYGYTF
TRBV4-3,-,TRBJ2-5,-,TGCGCCAGCAGCCAAGGTGGGGGTATCCAAGAGACCCAGTACTTC,CASSQGGGIQETQYF
TRBV20-1,TRBD1,TRBJ2-7,-,TGCAGTGCTAGTGAAGGGACAGAGATATACGAGCAGTACTTC,CSASEGTEIYEQYF
TRBV20-1,TRBD1,TRBJ2-6,-,TGCAGTGCTAGACCCGGGACAGGAGACTCTGGGGCCAACGTCCTGACTTTC,CSARPGTGDSGANVLTF
TRBV19,TRBD1,TRBJ2-7,few,TGTGCCAGTAGTATCGGGACAGGGTCTATTTACGAGCAGTACTTC,CASSIGTGSIYEQYF
TRBV7-6,TRBD1,TRBJ1-2,many,TGTGCCAGCAGCCCCGGGACAGGAACTAACTATGGCTACACCTTC,CASSPGTGTNYGYTF
TRBV7-9,TRBD2,TRBJ2-5,-,TGTGCCAGCAGCTCAACTAGCGGGGGGGCCGTAGAGACCCAGTACTTC,CASSSTSGGAVETQYF
TRBV7-6,TRBD2,TRBJ2-5,many,TGTGCCAGCAGCCCGGCTTGGGGGGGAGAGACCCAGTACTTC,CASSPAWGGETQYF
TRBV7-9,-,TRBJ2-1,few,TGTGCCAGCAGCTGGGAGAGGGGCAGACCCGACTACAATGAGCAGTTCTTC,CASSWERGRPDYNEQFF
TRBV7-7,-,TRBJ2-1,many,TGTGCCAGCAGCTTAGGATCCGGGGACAATGAGCAGTTCTTC,CASSLGSGDNEQFF
TRBV27,TRBD1,TRBJ1-2,few,TGTGCCAGCACCTCAGGGGGTGCCTCCGGCTACACCTTC,CASTSGGASGYTF
TRBV3-1,-,TRBJ1-1,few,TGTGCCAGCAGCCAAGGCCAAGATCGAGCTGACCTGAACACTGAAGCTTTCTTT,CASSQGQDRADLNTEAFF
TRBV29-1,-,TRBJ2-1,-,TGCAGCGTGACGGGCGTGAGCCAACATCTACCCACGATGGGGGAGTTCTTC,CSVTGVSQHLPTMGEFF
TRBV2,TRBD2,TRBJ2-1,few,TGTGCCAGCAGTACAGGAGCGGGGGGCTCCTACAATGAGCAGTTCTTC,CASSTGAGGSYNEQFF
TRBV7-9,TRBD1,TRBJ2-1,many,TGTGCCAGCAGCCGACGGGACAGGGGAGGACATGAGCAGTTCTTC,CASSRRDRGGHEQFF
TRBV6-1,-,TRBJ2-4,few,TGTGCCAGCAGTGAAGCACCTCTGCAAGGGACGGCCAAAAACATTCAGTACTTC,CASSEAPLQGTAKNIQYF
TRBV29-1,-,TRBJ2-1,few,TGCAGCGTCTTCCCGGAGAACTCCTACAATGAGCAGTTCTTC,CSVFPENSYNEQFF
TRBV7-9,-,TRBJ1-2,many,TGTGCCAGCAGCCCCGATTCCCACGGCTACACCTTC,CASSPDSHGYTF
TRBV7-9,-,TRBJ2-1,many,TGTGCCAGCAGCTCAAGTGACAATGAGCAGTTCTTC,CASSSSDNEQFF
TRBV6-2/TRBV6-3,-,TRBJ1-1,-,TGTGCCAGCACCCTGCTGAAGGACACTGAAGCTTTCTTT,CASTLLKDTEAFF
TRBV5-1,TRBD1,TRBJ1-4,-,TGCGCCAGCAGCTCCACGGACAGGGTCATCTCTGGGAAACTGTTTTTT,CASSSTDRVISGKLFF
TRBV19,-,TRBJ2-3,few,TGTGCCAGTAGTACGGAGCTCTCTAGCACAGATACGCAGTATTTT,CASSTELSSTDTQYF
TRBV28,-,TRBJ1-1,-,TGTGCCAGCAGTTTATTCGGGGGTAGCACTGAAGCTTTCTTT,CASSLFGGSTEAFF
TRBV7-9,-,TRBJ1-1,many,TGTGCCAGCAGCTTAGCGTCACCCTACACTGAAGCTTTCTTT,CASSLASPYTEAFF
TRBV6-2/TRBV6-3,-,TRBJ1-5,many,TGTGCCAGCAGTTACGGCGCGGGCAATCAGCCCCAGCATTTT,CASSYGAGNQPQHF
TRBV28,TRBD1,TRBJ1-5,-,TGTGCCAGCAGTTCGCCGGGACAGCCTTACTATAGCAATCAGCCCCAGCATTTT,CASSSPGQPYYSNQPQHF
TRBV4-2,TRBD2,TRBJ2-7,-,TGTGCCAGCAGCCAGGGACTAGCGGGGGGGCCCTACGAGCAGTACTTC,CASSQGLAGGPYEQYF
TRBV29-1,-,TRBJ1-2,-,TGCAGCGTTGTTGGCAGCAACTATGGCTACACCTTC,CSVVGSNYGYTF
TRBV28,-,TRBJ2-1,few,TGTGCCAGCAGTTTATTCTGGGGGCCAGGGGACGAGCAGTTCTTC,CASSLFWGPGDEQFF
TRBV6-1,-,TRBJ1-1,few,TGTGCCACCGCGTCTTGGGTGGACACTGAAGCTTTCTTT,CATASWVDTEAFF
TRBV7-9,-,TRBJ2-1,many,TGTGCCAGCAGCTCCGGCCCGAATGTGCAGTTCTTC,CASSSGPNVQFF
TRBV20-1,-,TRBJ2-5,-,TGCAGTGCTCAAGCCAGGGGAGGATGGCAAGAGACCCAGTACTTC,CSAQARGGWQETQYF
TRBV6-2/TRBV6-3,-,TRBJ2-5,-,TGTGCCAACAGCTACGGGAGGACCCAGTACTTC,CANSYGRTQYF
TRBV6-1,TRBD1,TRBJ1-1,-,TGTGCCAGCCGACAGGGATCTAGGACTGAAGCTTTCTTT,CASRQGSRTEAFF
TRBV2,-,TRBJ1-1,-,TGTGCCAGCAAGGTAGCTGAAGCTTTCTTT,CASKVAEAFF
TRBV7-9,-,TRBJ1-5,-,TGTGCCAGCAGCCCTGGTAGGGGGCAGCCCCAGCATTTT,CASSPGRGQPQHF